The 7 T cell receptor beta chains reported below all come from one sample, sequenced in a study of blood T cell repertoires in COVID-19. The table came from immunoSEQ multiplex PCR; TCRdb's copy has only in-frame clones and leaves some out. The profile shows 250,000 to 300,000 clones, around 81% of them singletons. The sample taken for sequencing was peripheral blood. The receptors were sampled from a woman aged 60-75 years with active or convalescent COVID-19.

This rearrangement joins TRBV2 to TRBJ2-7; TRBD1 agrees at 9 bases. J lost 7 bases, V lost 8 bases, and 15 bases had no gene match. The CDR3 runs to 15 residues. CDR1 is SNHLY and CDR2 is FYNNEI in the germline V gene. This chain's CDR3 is CASPERDRDQVEQYF. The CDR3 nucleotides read TGTGCCAGCCCCGAGCGGGACAGGGATCAAGTGGAGCAGTACTTC.

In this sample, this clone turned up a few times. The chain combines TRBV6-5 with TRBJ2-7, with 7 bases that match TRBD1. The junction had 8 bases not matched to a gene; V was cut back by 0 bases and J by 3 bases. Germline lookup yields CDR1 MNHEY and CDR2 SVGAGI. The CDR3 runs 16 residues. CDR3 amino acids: CASSYSLTGVGYEQYF. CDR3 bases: TGTGCCAGCAGTTACTCCCTCACAGGGGTCGGCTACGAGCAGTACTTC.

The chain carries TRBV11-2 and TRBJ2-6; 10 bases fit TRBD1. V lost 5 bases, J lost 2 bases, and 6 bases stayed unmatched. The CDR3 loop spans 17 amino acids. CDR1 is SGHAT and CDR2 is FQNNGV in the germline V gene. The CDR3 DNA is TGTGCCAGCAGCCTTCGGACAGGGGGGGCTGGGGCCAACGTCCTGACTTTC. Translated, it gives CASSLRTGGAGANVLTF.

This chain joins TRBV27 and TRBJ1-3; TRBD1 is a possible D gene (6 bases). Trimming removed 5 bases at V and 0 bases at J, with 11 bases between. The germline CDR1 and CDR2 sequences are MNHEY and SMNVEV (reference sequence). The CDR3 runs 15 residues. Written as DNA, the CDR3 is TGTGCCAGCAGTGTACAGGGTAACTCTGGAAACACCATATATTTT. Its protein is CASSVQGNSGNTIYF.

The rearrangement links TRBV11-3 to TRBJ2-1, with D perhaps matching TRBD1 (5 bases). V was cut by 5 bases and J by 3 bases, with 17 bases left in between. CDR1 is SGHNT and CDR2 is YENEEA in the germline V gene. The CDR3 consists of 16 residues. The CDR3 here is CASSQMGQGNYNEQFF. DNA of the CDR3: TGTGCCAGCAGCCAAATGGGGCAGGGCAACTACAATGAGCAGTTCTTC.

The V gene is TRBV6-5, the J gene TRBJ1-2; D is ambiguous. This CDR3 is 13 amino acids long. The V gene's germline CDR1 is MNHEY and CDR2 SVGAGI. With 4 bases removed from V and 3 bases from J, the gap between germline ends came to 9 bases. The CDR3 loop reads CASSSDTDYGYTF. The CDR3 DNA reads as TGTGCCAGCAGTTCTGACACCGACTATGGCTACACCTTC.

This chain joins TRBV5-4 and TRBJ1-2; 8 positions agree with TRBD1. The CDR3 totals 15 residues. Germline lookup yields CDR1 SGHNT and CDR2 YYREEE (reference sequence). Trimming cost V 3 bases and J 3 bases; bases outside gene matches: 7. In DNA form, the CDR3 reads TGTGCCAGCAGCTCAGGACAGGGACTCGACTATGGCTACACCTTC. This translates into CASSSGQGLDYGYTF.